The sequence of this T cell receptor beta chain was determined in a study of blood T cell repertoires in COVID-19. Turning to the study itself: T cells, B-cell-depleted T cells, or PBMCs provided the cDNA or gDNA that served as material.

This CDR3 has 16 residues. Original handling: Amplifying reference gene primers gave estimates of nucleated cell counts. Sequencing was performed with immunoSEQ multiplex PCR; in TCRdb, only in-frame clones are kept and a portion is missing. That table furnishes V, J and clone size, whereas the DNA furnished D and trimming. The sample has about 210,000 clones; around 85% are singletons. The V call is TRBV7-5, the J call TRBJ1-3; the table calls TRBD1, which could not be checked here. TRBV7-5 is annotated as a pseudogene. The receptor comes from a woman between 65 and 79 years old with acute or convalescent COVID-19. The sequencing input was peripheral blood. CDR3 amino acids: CVRRTPQGVGGNTIYF. The CDR3 DNA reads as TGTGTCAGAAGAACTCCCCAGGGGGTGGGTGGAAACACCATATATTTT.